This T cell receptor beta chain was captured in a study of radiation and T cells in renal cell carcinoma. In the study overall: Nephrectomy followed 15 Gy stereotactic body radiation by 4 weeks. General study findings and limits: Pretreatment tumor biopsies were lacking, so baseline clonotypes are unknown.

Note on this clone: Its antigen is unidentified.

In germline, CDR1 is SGHTA, CDR2 FQGTGA. The V end lost 3 bases, the J end lost 7 bases, and 12 bases lay between the germline ends. The CDR3 has 13 residues. Described time point: blood 2 weeks post-SBRT. The treatment here: 15 Gy SBRT to primary tumor, nephrectomy 4 weeks later. Data came from immunoSEQ multiplex PCR; TCRdb stores just in-frame clones and leaves some out. The table records about 130,000 clones, approximately 85% of them present only once. The receptor was derived from a man aged 50-59 years with renal cell carcinoma. The chain uses TRBV7-3 and TRBJ1-1, with D hard to call. Sequenced here: blood, sampled from a patient whose treatment included radiotherapy and nephrectomy. The CDR3: CASSLGSGGEAFF. The DNA for the CDR3 is TGTGCCAGCAGCTTGGGGTCGGGTGGTGAAGCTTTCTTT.